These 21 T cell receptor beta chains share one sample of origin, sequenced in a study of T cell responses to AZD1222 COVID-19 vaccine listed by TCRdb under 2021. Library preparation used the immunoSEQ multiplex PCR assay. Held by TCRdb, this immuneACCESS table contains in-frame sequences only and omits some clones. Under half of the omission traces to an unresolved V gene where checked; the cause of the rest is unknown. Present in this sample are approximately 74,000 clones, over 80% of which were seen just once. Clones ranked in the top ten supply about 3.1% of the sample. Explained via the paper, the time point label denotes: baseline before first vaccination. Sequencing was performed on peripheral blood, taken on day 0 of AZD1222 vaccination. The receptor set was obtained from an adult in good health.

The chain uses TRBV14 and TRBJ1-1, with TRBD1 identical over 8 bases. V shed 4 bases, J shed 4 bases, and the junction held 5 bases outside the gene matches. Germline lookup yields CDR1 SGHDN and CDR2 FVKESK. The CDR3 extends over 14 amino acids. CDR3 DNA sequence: TGTGCCAGCAGCCCCTGGACAGGGAGCACTGAAGCTTTCTTT. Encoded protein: CASSPWTGSTEAFF.

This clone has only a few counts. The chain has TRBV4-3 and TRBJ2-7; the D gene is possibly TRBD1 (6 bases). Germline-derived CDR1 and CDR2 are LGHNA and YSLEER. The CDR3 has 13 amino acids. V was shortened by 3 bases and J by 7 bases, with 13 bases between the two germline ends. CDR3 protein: CASSQRQDLEQYF. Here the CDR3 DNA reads TGCGCCAGCAGCCAGAGACAGGATCTTGAGCAGTACTTC.

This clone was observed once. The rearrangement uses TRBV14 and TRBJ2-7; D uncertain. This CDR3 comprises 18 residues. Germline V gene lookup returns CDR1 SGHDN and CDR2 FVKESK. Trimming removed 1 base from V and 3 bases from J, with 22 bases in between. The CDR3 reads CASSQGTPGRQEYYEQYF. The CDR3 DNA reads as TGTGCCAGCAGCCAAGGCACCCCTGGACGTCAGGAATACTACGAGCAGTACTTC.

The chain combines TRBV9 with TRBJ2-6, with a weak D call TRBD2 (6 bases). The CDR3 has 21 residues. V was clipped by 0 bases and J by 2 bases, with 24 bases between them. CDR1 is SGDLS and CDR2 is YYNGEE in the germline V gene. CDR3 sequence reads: CASSVVPKGASEITGANVLTF. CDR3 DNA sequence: TGTGCCAGCAGCGTAGTGCCTAAGGGCGCTAGCGAGATTACTGGGGCCAACGTCCTGACTTTC.

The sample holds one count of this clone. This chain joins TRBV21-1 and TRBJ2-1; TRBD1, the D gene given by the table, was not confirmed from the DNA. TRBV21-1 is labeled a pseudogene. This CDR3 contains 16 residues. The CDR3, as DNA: TGTGCCAGCAGCAAAGCGGAGGGGGCGCGTTTTAATGAGCAGTTCTTC. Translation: CASSKAEGARFNEQFF.

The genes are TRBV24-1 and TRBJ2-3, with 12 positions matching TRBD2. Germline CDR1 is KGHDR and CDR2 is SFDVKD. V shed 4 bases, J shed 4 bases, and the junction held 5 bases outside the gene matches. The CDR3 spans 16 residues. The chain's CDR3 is CATSDPSGGASDTQYF. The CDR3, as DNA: TGTGCCACCAGTGACCCTAGCGGGGGGGCCTCAGATACGCAGTATTTT.

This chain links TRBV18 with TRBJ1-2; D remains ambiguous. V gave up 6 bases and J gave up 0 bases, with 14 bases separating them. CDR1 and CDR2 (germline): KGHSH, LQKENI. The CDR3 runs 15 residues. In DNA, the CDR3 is TGTGCCAGCTCGCCGAGCGGGGAAACTAACTATGGCTACACCTTC. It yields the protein CASSPSGETNYGYTF. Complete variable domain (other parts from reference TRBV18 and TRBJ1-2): NAGVMQNPRHLVRRRGQEARLRCSPMKGHSHVYWYRQLPEEGLKFMVYLQKENIIDESGMPKERFSAEFPKEGPSILRIQQVVRGDSAAYFCASSPSGETNYGYTFGSGTRLTVV.

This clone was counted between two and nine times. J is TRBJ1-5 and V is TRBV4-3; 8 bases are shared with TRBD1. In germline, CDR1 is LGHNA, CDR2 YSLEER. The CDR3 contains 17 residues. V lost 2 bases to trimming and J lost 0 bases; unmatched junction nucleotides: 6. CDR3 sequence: CASSQPTGVNSNQPQHF. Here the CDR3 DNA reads TGCGCCAGCAGCCAACCGACAGGGGTTAATAGCAATCAGCCCCAGCATTTT.

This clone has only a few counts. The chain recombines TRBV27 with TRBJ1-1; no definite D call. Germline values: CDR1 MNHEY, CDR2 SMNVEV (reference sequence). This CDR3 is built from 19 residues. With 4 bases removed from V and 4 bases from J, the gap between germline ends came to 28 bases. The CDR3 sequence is CASSSLGRASYIASTEAFF. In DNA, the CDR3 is TGTGCCAGCAGTTCCCTCGGGAGGGCATCATATATAGCGAGCACTGAAGCTTTCTTT.

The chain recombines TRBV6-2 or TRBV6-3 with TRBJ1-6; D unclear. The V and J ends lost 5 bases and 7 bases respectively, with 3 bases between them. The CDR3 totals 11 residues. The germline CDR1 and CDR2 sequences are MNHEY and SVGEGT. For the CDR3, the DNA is TGTGCCAGCAGTCAGAATTCACCCCTCCACTTT. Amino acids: CASSQNSPLHF.

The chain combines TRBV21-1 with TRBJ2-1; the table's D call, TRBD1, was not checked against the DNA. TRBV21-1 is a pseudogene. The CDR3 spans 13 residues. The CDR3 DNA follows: TGTGCCAGCAGCAAAAGGGGTACGGGTGAGCAGTTCTTC. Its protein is CASSKRGTGEQFF.

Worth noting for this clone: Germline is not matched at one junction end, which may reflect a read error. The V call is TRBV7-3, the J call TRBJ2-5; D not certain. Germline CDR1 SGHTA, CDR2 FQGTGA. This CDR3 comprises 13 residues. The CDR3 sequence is CASSLTQAETQYF. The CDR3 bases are TGTGCCAGCAGCCTAACCCAGGCAGAGACCCAGTACTTC.

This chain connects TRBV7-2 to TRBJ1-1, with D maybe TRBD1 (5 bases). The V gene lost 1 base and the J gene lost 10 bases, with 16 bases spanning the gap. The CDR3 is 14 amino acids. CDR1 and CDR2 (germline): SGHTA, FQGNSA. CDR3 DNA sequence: TGTGCCAGCAGCTTAGAATCAGGGCCGCTGGGAGCTTTCTTT. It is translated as CASSLESGPLGAFF.

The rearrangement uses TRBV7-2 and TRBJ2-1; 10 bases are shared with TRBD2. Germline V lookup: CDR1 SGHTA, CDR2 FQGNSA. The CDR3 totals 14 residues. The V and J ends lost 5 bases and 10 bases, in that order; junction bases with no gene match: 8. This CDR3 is CASSPRIAGGEQFF. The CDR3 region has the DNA TGTGCCAGCAGCCCGAGGATAGCGGGAGGAGAGCAGTTCTTC.

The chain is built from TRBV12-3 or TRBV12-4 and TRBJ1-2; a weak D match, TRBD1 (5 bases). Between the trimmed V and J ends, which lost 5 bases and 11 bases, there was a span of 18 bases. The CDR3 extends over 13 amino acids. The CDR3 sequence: CASSPMTVSVYTF. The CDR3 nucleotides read TGTGCCAGCAGTCCTATGACAGTGTCGGTATACACCTTC.

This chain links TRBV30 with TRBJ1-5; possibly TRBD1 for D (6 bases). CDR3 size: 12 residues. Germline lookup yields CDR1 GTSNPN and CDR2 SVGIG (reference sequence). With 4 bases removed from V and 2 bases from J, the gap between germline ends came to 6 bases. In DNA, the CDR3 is TGTGCCTGGAACAGGGGCAATCAGCCCCAGCATTTT. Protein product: CAWNRGNQPQHF. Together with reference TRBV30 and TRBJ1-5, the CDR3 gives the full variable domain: SQTIHQWPATLVQPVGSPLSLECTVEGTSNPNLYWYRQAAGRGLQLLFYSVGIGQISSEVPQNLSASRPQDRQFILSSKKLLLSDSGFYLCAWNRGNQPQHFGDGTRLSIL.

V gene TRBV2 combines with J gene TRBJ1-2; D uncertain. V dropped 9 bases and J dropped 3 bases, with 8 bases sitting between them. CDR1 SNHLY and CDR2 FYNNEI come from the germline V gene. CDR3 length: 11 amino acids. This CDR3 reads CASGMDYGYTF. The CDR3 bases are TGTGCCAGTGGGATGGACTATGGCTACACCTTC.

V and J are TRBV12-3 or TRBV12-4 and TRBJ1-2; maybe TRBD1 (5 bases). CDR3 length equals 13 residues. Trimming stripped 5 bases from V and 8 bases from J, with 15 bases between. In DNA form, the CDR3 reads TGTGCCAGCAGTCTTGGGACGGGGACCGGCTACACCTTC. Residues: CASSLGTGTGYTF.

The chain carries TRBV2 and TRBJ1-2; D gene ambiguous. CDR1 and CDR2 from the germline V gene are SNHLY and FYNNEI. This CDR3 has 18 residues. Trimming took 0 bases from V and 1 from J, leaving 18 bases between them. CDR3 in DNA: TGTGCCAGCAGTGAAGCGACGGGCAATCGGGGAAGTAACTATGGCTACACCTTC. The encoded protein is CASSEATGNRGSNYGYTF.

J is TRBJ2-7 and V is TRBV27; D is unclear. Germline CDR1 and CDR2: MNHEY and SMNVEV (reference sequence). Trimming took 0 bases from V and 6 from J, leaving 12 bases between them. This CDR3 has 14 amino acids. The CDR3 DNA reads TGTGCCAGCAGTTTATCCCTTCCCAATAGCGAGCAGTACTTC. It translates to CASSLSLPNSEQYF.

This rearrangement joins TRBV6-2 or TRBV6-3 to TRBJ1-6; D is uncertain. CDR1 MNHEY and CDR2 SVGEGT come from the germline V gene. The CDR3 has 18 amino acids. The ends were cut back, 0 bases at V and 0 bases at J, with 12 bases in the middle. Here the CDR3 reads CASSYSYRASSYNSPLHF. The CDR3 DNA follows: TGTGCCAGCAGTTACTCCTACCGGGCGAGCTCCTATAATTCACCCCTCCACTTT.